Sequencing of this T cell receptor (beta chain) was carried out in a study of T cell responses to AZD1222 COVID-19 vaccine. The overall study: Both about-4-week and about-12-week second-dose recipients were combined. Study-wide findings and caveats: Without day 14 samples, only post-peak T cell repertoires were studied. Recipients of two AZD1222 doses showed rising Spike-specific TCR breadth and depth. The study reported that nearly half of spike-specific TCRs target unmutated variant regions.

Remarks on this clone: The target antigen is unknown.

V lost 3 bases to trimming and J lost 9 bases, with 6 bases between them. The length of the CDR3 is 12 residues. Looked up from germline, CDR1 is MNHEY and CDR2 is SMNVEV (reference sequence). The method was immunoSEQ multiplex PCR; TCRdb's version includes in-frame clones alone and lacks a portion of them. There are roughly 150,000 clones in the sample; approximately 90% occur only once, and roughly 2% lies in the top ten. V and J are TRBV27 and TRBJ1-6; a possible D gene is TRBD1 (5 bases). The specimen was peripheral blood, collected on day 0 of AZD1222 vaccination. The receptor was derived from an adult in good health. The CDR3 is CASSFRGSPLHF. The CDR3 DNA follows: TGTGCCAGCAGTTTTAGGGGTTCACCCCTCCACTTT.